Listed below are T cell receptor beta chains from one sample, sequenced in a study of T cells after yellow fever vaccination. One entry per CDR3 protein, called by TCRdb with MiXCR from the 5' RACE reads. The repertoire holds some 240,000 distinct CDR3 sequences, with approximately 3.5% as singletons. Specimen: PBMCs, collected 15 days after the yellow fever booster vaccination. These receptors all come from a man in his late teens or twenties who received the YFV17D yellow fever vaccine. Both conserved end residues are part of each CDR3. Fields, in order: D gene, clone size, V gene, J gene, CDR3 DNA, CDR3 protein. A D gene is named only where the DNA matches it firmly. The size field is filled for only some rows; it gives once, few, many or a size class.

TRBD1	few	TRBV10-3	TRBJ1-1	TGTGCCATCAGTCCCGCCTATAGTAGACAGGGAATGAACACTGAAGCTTTCTTT	CAISPAYSRQGMNTEAFF
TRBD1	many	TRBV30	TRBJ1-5	TGTGCCTGGAGTCTAGGGCAGGGGGCTCAGCCCCAGCATTTT	CAWSLGQGAQPQHF
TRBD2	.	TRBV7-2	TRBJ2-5	TGTGCCAGCAGCTCAGCGGGGCGGGAGACCCAGTACTTC	CASSSAGRETQYF
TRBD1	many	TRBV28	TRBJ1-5	TGTGCCAGCAGACGACAGGGGAGCAATCAGCCCCAGCATTTT	CASRRQGSNQPQHF
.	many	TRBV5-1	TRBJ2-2	TGCGCCAGCAGCAGACTAGAAGACACCGGGGAGCTGTTTTTT	CASSRLEDTGELFF
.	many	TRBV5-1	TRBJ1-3	TGCGCCAGCAGCTTCGGACCTGCCTCTGGAAACACCATATATTTT	CASSFGPASGNTIYF
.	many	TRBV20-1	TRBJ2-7	TGCAGTGCTAGAAGGGCCCTCGAGCAGTACTTC	CSARRALEQYF
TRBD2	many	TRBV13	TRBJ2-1	TGTGCCAGCAGCCGGGGACTAGGATACAATGAGCAGTTCTTC	CASSRGLGYNEQFF
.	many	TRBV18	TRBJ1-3	TGTGCCAGCTCACCGACACAGGCCTTCTCTGGAAACACCATATATTTT	CASSPTQAFSGNTIYF
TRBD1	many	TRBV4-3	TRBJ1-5	TGCGCCAGCAGCCAACCCGGGACAGGGGATCAGCCCCAGCATTTT	CASSQPGTGDQPQHF
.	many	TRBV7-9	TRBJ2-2	TGTGCCAGCAGCTCCTTCGAGAACACCGGGGAGCTGTTTTTT	CASSSFENTGELFF
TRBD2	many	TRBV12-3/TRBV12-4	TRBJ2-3	TGTGCCAGCAGTCCACCGGGACTAGCGGGGGGCTTAAATACGCAGTATTTT	CASSPPGLAGGLNTQYF
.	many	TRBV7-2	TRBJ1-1	TGTGCCAGCAGCTTATTTGCGGGGAGGAACACTGAAGCTTTCTTT	CASSLFAGRNTEAFF
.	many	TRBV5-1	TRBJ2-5	TGCGCCAGCAGCTTGGACAGCAGGTACAAGACCCAGTACTTC	CASSLDSRYKTQYF
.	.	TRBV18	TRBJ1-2	TGTGCCAGCTCACCACCGGGAAGGACAGACTGTGGCTACACCTTC	CASSPPGRTDCGYTF
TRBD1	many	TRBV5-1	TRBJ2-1	TGCGCCAGCAGCACCGGACAGGGGATAGGGTACAATGAGCAGTTCTTC	CASSTGQGIGYNEQFF
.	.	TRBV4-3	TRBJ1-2	TGCGCCAGCAGGCCCTTTCCGATGGGATACTATGGCTACACCTTC	CASRPFPMGYYGYTF
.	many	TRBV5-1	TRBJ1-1	TGCGCCAGCTCAAAAGGACGTCTTGACACTGAAGCTTTCTTT	CASSKGRLDTEAFF
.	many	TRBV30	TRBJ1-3	TGTGCCTGGAGCTGGGGGTCTGGAAACACCATATATTTT	CAWSWGSGNTIYF
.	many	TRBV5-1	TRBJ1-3	TGCGCCAGCAGCTTGGGTCGGGGGCTAGTCGGAAACACCATATATTTT	CASSLGRGLVGNTIYF
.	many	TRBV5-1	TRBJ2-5	TGCGCCAGCAGCCAATCCCTCCGGGAGACCCAGTACTTC	CASSQSLRETQYF
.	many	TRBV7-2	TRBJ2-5	TGTGCCAGCAGCCCGAGAGCACCTAGTGCGGAAGAGACCCAGTACTTC	CASSPRAPSAEETQYF
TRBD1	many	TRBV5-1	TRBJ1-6	TGCGCCAGCAGGGCCGGGACAGGGCTCAGATCCTATAATTCACCCCTCCACTTT	CASRAGTGLRSYNSPLHF
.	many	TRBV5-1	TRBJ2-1	TGCGCCAGCAGCCCCCCATCCGGGTCCTACAATGAGCAGTTCTTC	CASSPPSGSYNEQFF
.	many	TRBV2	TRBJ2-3	TGTGCCAGCAGTGTGGGGCAGGGCACAGATACGCAGTATTTT	CASSVGQGTDTQYF
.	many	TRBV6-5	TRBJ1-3	TGTGCCAGCAGTAGAACCAGGGGTTCAGGAAACACCATATATTTT	CASSRTRGSGNTIYF
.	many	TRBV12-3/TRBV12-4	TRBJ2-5	TGTGCCAGCAGCTGGATCGTCGGGGAGACCCAGTACTTC	CASSWIVGETQYF